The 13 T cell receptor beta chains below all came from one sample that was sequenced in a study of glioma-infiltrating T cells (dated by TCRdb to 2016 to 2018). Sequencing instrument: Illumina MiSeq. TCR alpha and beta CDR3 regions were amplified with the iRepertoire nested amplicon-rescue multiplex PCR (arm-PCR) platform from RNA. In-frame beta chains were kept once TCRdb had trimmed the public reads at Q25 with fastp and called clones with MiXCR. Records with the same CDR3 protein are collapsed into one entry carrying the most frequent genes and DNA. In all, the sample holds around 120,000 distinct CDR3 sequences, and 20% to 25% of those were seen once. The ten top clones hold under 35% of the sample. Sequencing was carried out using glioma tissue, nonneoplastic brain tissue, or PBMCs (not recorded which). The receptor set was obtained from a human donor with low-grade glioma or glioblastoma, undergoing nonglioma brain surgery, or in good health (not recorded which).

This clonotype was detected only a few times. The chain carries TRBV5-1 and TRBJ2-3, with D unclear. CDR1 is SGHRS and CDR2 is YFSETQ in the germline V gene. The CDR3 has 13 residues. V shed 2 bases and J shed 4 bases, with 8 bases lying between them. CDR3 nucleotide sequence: TGCGCCAGCAGCTTACCCTCACCAGATACGCAGTATTTT. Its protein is CASSLPSPDTQYF.

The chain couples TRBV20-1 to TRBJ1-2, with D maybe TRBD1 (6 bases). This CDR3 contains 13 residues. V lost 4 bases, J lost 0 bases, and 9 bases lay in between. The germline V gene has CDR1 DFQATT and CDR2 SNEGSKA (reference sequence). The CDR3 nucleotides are TGCAGTGCTACGACAGGAACTAACTATGGCTACACCTTC. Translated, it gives CSATTGTNYGYTF.

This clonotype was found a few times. The CDR3 here is CASGGGGTEAFF. The CDR3 DNA sequence: TGTGCCAGCGGGGGAGGCGGGACTGAAGCTTTCTTT. The chain employs TRBV6-1 and TRBJ1-1; maybe TRBD1 (5 bases). V was clipped by 8 bases and J by 5 bases, with 12 bases between them. The CDR3 loop spans 12 amino acids. Germline lookup yields CDR1 MNHNS and CDR2 SASEGT.

This chain's CDR3 is CASSPRGTGQPQHF. The CDR3 coding sequence is TGCGCCAGCAGTCCCAGGGGAACCGGTCAGCCCCAGCATTTT. The chain carries TRBV10-2 and TRBJ1-5; D might be TRBD1 (6 bases). This CDR3 is built from 14 residues. The germline V gene has CDR1 WSHSY and CDR2 SAAADI. Trimming took off 5 bases at V and 6 bases at J, with 14 bases between the two ends.

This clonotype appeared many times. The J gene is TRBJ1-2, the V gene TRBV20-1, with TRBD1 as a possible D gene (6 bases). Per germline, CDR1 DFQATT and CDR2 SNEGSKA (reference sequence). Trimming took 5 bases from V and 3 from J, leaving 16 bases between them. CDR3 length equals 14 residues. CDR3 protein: CSAPKAGADYGYTF. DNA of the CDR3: TGCAGTGCTCCCAAGGCGGGGGCCGACTATGGCTACACCTTC.

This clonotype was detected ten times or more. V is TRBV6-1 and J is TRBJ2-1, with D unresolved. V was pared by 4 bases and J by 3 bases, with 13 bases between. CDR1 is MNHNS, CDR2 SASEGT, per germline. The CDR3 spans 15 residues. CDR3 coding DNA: TGTGCCAGCAGTGCCGGAAAGGGATACTACAATGAGCAGTTCTTC. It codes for CASSAGKGYYNEQFF.

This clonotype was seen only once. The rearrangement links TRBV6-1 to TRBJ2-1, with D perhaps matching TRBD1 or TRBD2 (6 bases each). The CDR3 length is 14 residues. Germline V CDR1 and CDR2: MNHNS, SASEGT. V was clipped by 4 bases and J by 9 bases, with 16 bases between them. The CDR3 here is CASSAGRGTTEQFF. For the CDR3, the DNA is TGTGCCAGCAGTGCGGGCCGGGGGACAACTGAGCAGTTCTTC.

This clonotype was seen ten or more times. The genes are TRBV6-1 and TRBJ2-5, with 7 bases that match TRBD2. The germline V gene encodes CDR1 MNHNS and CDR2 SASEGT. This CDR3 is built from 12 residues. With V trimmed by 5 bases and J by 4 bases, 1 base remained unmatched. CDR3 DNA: TGTGCCAGCAGTACGGGGGGAGAGACCCAGTACTTC. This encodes CASSTGGETQYF.

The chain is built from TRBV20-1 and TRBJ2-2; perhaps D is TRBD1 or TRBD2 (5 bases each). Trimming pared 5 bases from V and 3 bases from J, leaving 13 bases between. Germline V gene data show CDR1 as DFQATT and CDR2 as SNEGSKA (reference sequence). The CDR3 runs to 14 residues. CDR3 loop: CSAPRDGYTGELFF. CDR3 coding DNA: TGCAGTGCTCCCAGGGACGGCTACACCGGGGAGCTGTTTTTT.

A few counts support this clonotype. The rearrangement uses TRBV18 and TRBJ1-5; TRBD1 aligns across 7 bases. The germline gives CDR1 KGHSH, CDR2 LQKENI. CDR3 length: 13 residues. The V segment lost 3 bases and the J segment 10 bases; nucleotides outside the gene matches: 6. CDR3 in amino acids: CASSPGQTRPQHF. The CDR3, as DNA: TGTGCCAGCTCACCGGGACAGACTAGACCCCAGCATTTT.

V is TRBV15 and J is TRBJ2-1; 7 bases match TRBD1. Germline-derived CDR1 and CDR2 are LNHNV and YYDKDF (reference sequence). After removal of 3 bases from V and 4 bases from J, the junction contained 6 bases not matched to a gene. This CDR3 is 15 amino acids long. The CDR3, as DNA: TGTGCCACCAGCAGGCCAGAGGGGGCGTACAATGAGCAGTTCTTC. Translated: CATSRPEGAYNEQFF.

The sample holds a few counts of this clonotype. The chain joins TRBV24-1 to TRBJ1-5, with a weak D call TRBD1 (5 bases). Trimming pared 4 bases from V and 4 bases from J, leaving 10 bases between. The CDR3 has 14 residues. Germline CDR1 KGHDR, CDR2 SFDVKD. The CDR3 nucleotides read TGTGCCACCAGTGAGCTGACAGATAATCAGCCCCAGCATTTT. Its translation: CATSELTDNQPQHF.

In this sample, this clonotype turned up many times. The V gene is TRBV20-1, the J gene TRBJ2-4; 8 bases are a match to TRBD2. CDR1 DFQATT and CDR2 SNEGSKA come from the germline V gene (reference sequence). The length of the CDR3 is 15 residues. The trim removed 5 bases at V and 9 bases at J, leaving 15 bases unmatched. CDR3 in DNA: TGCAGTGCTCCTCGACTAGCGCCCATCTCTGCCATTCAGTACTTC. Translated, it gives CSAPRLAPISAIQYF.